The 10 T cell receptor beta chains below all came from one sample that was sequenced in a study of blood T cell repertoires in COVID-19. Libraries were prepared by immunoSEQ multiplex PCR; TCRdb keeps only in-frame clonotypes and omits some of them. In the table there are 200,000 to 250,000 clones, 82% of which are singletons. The sample taken for sequencing was PBMCs or T cells enriched from blood (not recorded which). The receptor source for this set is a woman aged 55 to 70 who had recovered from COVID-19.

The DNA for the CDR3 is TGTGCCAGCTCTAGCTCTGGGGCCAACGTCCTGACTTTC. Protein sequence: CASSSSGANVLTF. The genes are TRBV27 and TRBJ2-6, with D unclear. The CDR3 totals 13 residues. The V gene's germline CDR1 is MNHEY and CDR2 SMNVEV (reference sequence). The V end lost 8 bases, the J end lost 0 bases, and 5 bases lay between the germline ends.

The genes are TRBV7-9 and TRBJ2-1; 10 positions agree with TRBD1. Germline V gene data show CDR1 as SEHNR and CDR2 as FQNEAQ (reference sequence). J lost 9 bases, V lost 2 bases, and 10 bases had no gene match. CDR3 length equals 16 residues. The CDR3 sequence: CASSLRGGTGEVEQFF. For the CDR3, the DNA is TGTGCCAGCAGCTTAAGGGGCGGGACAGGGGAAGTTGAGCAGTTCTTC.

The rearrangement links TRBV9 to TRBJ2-2, with D possibly TRBD1 on 5 matching bases. V lost 6 bases and J lost 6, with 15 bases in between. This CDR3 is 14 amino acids long. Germline assignment: CDR1 SGDLS and CDR2 YYNGEE. The CDR3 here is CASNSQGSAGELFF. The CDR3 DNA reads TGTGCCAGCAACTCCCAGGGAAGTGCCGGGGAGCTGTTTTTT.

This chain links TRBV18 with TRBJ2-1; no definite D call. The CDR3 runs 15 residues. The V gene lost 3 bases and the J gene lost 5 bases, with 14 bases spanning the gap. Germline loops: CDR1 KGHSH, CDR2 LQKENI. The CDR3 region has the DNA TGTGCCAGCTCACCCAGTTTGTCCCAGGACAATGAGCAGTTCTTC. Protein product: CASSPSLSQDNEQFF.

The V gene is TRBV6-6, the J gene TRBJ1-6; 9 nucleotides match TRBD1. The V segment lost 4 bases and the J segment 10 bases; nucleotides outside the gene matches: 5. CDR1 and CDR2 from the germline V gene are MNHNY and SVGAGI (reference sequence). The length of the CDR3 is 14 residues. CDR3 sequence: CASSFRDRVSPLHF. DNA for the CDR3: TGTGCCAGCAGTTTCCGGGACAGGGTGTCACCCCTCCACTTT.

The chain joins TRBV2 to TRBJ1-5, with 7 nucleotides matching TRBD1. This CDR3 has 16 residues. CDR1 and CDR2 from the germline V gene are SNHLY and FYNNEI. The junction had 11 bases not matched to a gene; V was cut back by 6 bases and J by 3 bases. Here the CDR3 reads CASRSRLDRDNQPQHF. CDR3 nucleotides: TGTGCCAGCAGAAGCCGACTTGACAGGGACAATCAGCCCCAGCATTTT.

This chain links TRBV14 with TRBJ2-2, with D possibly matching TRBD1 (5 bases). Germline V gene lookup returns CDR1 SGHDN and CDR2 FVKESK. The CDR3 is made up of 14 amino acids. Trimming stripped 4 bases from V and 7 bases from J, with 13 bases between. The CDR3 DNA is TGTGCCAGCAGCCGTTCAGGGCTTCGCGGGGAGCTGTTTTTT. Amino acids: CASSRSGLRGELFF.

A few counts support this clone. The chain combines TRBV6-4 with TRBJ2-2; D ambiguous. Germline V gene data show CDR1 as MRHNA and CDR2 as SNTAGT. Between the trimmed V and J ends, which lost 3 bases and 1 base, there was a span of 6 bases. The CDR3 is made up of 14 amino acids. Here the CDR3 DNA reads TGTGCCAGCAGTGAGTCAGGGAACACCGGGGAGCTGTTTTTT. This codes for CASSESGNTGELFF.

The chain carries TRBV6-6 and TRBJ1-3; 9 nucleotides match TRBD1. V lost 5 bases to trimming and J lost 1 base; unmatched junction nucleotides: 3. The germline V gene has CDR1 MNHNY and CDR2 SVGAGI (reference sequence). The CDR3 spans 15 residues. The CDR3 region is CASSPGTGSGNTIYF. In nucleotides, the CDR3 is TGTGCCAGCAGTCCCGGGACAGGGTCTGGAAACACCATATATTTT.

The chain joins TRBV10-3 to TRBJ1-1; perhaps TRBD1 as D (5 bases). The CDR3 is made up of 13 amino acids. Germline CDR1 and CDR2: ENHRY and SYGVKD. Trimming took off 3 bases at V and 3 bases at J, with 8 bases between the two ends. The CDR3 sequence: CAISDLTDTEAFF. DNA for the CDR3: TGTGCCATCAGTGACTTGACAGACACTGAAGCTTTCTTT.